This TCR beta chain came from a study of T cell responses to AZD1222 COVID-19 vaccine. Study-wide results and caveats: Only a handful of AZD1222 recipients tested seropositive at baseline.

The V end was cut by 8 bases, the J end by 6 bases, with 14 bases between. Germline CDR1 is SGHAT and CDR2 is FQDESV (reference sequence). This CDR3 contains 13 residues. Note on this clone: Its matching antigen is unknown.

The table came from immunoSEQ multiplex PCR; TCRdb's copy has only in-frame clones and leaves some out. Of 99,000 or so clones in the sample, about 90% are singletons; the top ten hold around 8.7%. The sequenced sample was peripheral blood, obtained on day 0 of AZD1222 vaccination. The rearrangement uses TRBV11-1 and TRBJ2-1; D not certain. The source is an adult in good health. The CDR3 DNA sequence: TGTGCCAGCGGGTCTTTTCGCGGCAATGAGCAGTTCTTC. The encoded protein is CASGSFRGNEQFF.